The TCR beta chain described here comes from a study of T cell responses to AZD1222 COVID-19 vaccine (dated by TCRdb to 2020 to 2023). For the study in its entirety: A total of 233 trial participants underwent TCR sequencing, of whom roughly 210 had received two doses of AZD1222 and 26 had received two doses of the MenACWY control vaccine. Trial participants were enrolled by age into 18-55, 56-69 and 70-plus year subgroups, with approximately 160, 26 and 62 TCR-sequenced participants respectively. Findings and caveats that apply to the study as a whole: Because no day 14 peak-response samples were available, repertoires were characterized only after the peak T cell response. Nearly half of unique spike-specific TCRs reportedly recognized epitopes outside regions mutated in the B.1.351 and B.1.1.7 variants. The 56-69-year group was small, and its depth increase did not reach significance, likely because of low power. The whole spike protein was spanned by vaccine-associated CD4 TCRs, and dominant responses were seen in regions 160-218 and 743-854. Conclusions about previously exposed vaccinees were limited because only six or seven AZD1222 recipients were SARS-CoV-2 seropositive at baseline. A significant rise in spike-specific TCR breadth and depth was observed after two AZD1222 doses relative to day 0 and relative to MenACWY recipients. Participants were mostly white British, with more females than males. The authors suggested clonal diversity may have been underestimated.

The CDR3 regions of human TCRbeta chains were analyzed by immunosequencing. The paper's processing steps were these. TCRs in the repertoires were matched against a reference library of SARS-CoV-2-specific TCRs that had been generated with the MIRA antigen-specificity platform. Breadth meant the fraction of unique TCRs that were SARS-CoV-2-associated, whereas depth meant the fraction of total T cells that were SARS-CoV-2-associated. Each spike-specific TCR was assigned to its reactive spike region and to a CD4 or CD8 class using the MIRA data. Log10-transformed breadth and depth values were compared by one-way ANOVA with Sidak's multiple comparisons tests. Not all clones reach the TCRdb copy of this immuneACCESS table, which keeps in-frame sequences only. Checked studies attribute under half of the gap to unresolved V genes and leave the rest unexplained. V, J and clone size are taken as reported in that table, and D and trimming were inferred from the DNA itself. Recorded for this sample are some 170,000 clones; roughly nine tenths of them occurred a single time. The ten most abundant clones make up 1.7% of the sample.

With respect to this clone: Its antigen remains unidentified. Base quality data are lacking; no much larger clone is found one base away.

Sample time point, as interpreted from the label and publication: about 28 days (+/-7) after the second vaccine dose. AZD1222 recipients with second doses at about 4 weeks or about 12 weeks were pooled, because spike-specific TCR depth and breadth did not differ between schedules. Vaccinee samples were obtained from the UK trials COV001 and COV002, which included a single-blind randomized controlled phase 2/3 trial of AZD1222 (ChAdOx1 nCoV-19) in healthy adults. For TCRbeta chain sequencing, PBMC samples were collected from trial participants at day 0 and at day 28 after the second dose. Cut back by 2 bases and 8 bases, the V and J ends lie 18 bases apart. The germline V gene (reference sequence) supplies CDR1 LGHDT and CDR2 YNNKEL. There are 15 amino acids in the CDR3, from cysteine to phenylalanine inclusive. Just the 45-base CDR3 DNA is kept, in frame starting at base 1.

This sample comprised peripheral blood, obtained 28 days after the second AZD1222 dose. The receptor's source is an adult who received the AZD1222 COVID-19 vaccine. The rearranged segments are TRBV3-1 (or the pseudogene TRBV3-2) and TRBJ1-2; TRBD1 is possibly the D segment (6 matching bases). The bases are TGTGCCAGCAGCCAAAATCTAAGGGGGGGTTCGGGCTACACCTTC. Its amino acids are CASSQNLRGGSGYTF.